These T cell receptor beta chains were read from a single sample in a study of cytomegalovirus exposure and HLA in healthy donors. The method was immunoSEQ multiplex PCR; TCRdb's version includes in-frame clones alone and lacks a portion of them. The repertoire shows 170,000 or so clones; the top ten hold 2% to 2.5%. The sequenced sample was PBMCs. All receptors come from a man aged 25-40 years in good health and CMV-seronegative. Each CDR3 is given with its conserved first and last residue. Fields, in order: D gene, J gene, V gene, CDR3 protein, CDR3 DNA. D genes are given only for firm matches.

NA TRBJ2-7 TRBV5-6 CASSFRQGTHEQYF TGTGCCAGCAGCTTTCGGCAGGGAACCCACGAGCAGTACTTC
TRBD2 TRBJ2-7 TRBV6-5 CASSLSGPGYEQYF TGTGCCAGCAGCCTTAGCGGGCCGGGCTACGAGCAGTACTTC
NA TRBJ2-5 TRBV7-9 CASSLGPPETQYF TGTGCCAGCAGCTTGGGGCCCCCAGAGACCCAGTACTTC
NA TRBJ1-1 TRBV6-5 CASTYGGRANTEAFF TGTGCCAGCACCTACGGGGGGAGAGCGAACACTGAAGCTTTCTTT
TRBD2 TRBJ2-7 TRBV6-5 CASSGFASGAHEQYF TGTGCCAGCAGTGGTTTTGCTAGCGGAGCCCACGAGCAGTACTTC
TRBD2 TRBJ2-7 TRBV4-2 CASSQVPSGGYEQYF TGTGCCAGCAGCCAAGTTCCTAGCGGAGGCTACGAGCAGTACTTC
NA TRBJ2-7 TRBV18 CASSPPIGGSYEQYF TGTGCCAGCTCACCACCCATCGGCGGTTCCTACGAGCAGTACTTC
NA TRBJ1-1 TRBV5-1 CASSPPGLNTEAFF TGCGCCAGCAGCCCGCCAGGGTTGAACACTGAAGCTTTCTTT
NA TRBJ1-2 TRBV4-2 CASSQAEATYGYTF TGTGCCAGCAGCCAAGCGGAGGCAACTTATGGCTACACCTTC
NA TRBJ2-7 TRBV6-4 CASSGGSSYEQYF TGTGCCAGCAGTGGCGGGTCCTCCTACGAGCAGTACTTC
TRBD2 TRBJ2-1 TRBV10-2 CASSERWTSGYYNEQFF TGCGCCAGCAGTGAGAGGTGGACTAGCGGATACTACAATGAGCAGTTCTTC
NA TRBJ1-1 TRBV2 CASSPQGANTEAFF TGTGCCAGCAGCCCCCAGGGTGCGAACACTGAAGCTTTCTTT
NA TRBJ2-1 TRBV7-2 CASSLLSSYNEQFF TGTGCCAGCAGCTTACTAAGCTCCTACAATGAGCAGTTCTTC
TRBD1 TRBJ1-1 TRBV6-6 CASSRLTGFDTEAFF TGTGCCAGCAGTCGACTGACAGGGTTCGACACTGAAGCTTTCTTT
TRBD1 TRBJ1-2 TRBV28 CASRVPGQGGYGYTF TGTGCCAGCAGGGTCCCGGGACAGGGGGGCTATGGCTACACCTTC
TRBD2 TRBJ2-3 TRBV10-2 CASSVSSGSWADTQYF TGCGCCAGCAGTGTGTCTAGCGGGAGCTGGGCAGATACGCAGTATTTT
NA TRBJ1-2 TRBV11-3 CASSPLQGKGGYTF TGTGCCAGCAGCCCCCTCCAGGGGAAGGGGGGCTACACCTTC
TRBD2 TRBJ2-3 TRBV5-4 CASSPGLAGGMITDTQYF TGTGCCAGCAGCCCGGGACTAGCGGGAGGGATGATCACAGATACGCAGTATTTT
NA TRBJ2-5 TRBV4-2 CASSRAGTQYF TGTGCCAGCAGCCGAGCTGGGACCCAGTACTTC
NA TRBJ2-1 TRBV4-2 CASKRYREDVSEQFF TGTGCCAGCAAGAGATACAGGGAAGATGTTAGTGAGCAGTTCTTC
NA TRBJ1-1 TRBV19 CASSIYGVQKDTEAFF TGTGCCAGTAGTATTTACGGGGTGCAAAAGGACACTGAAGCTTTCTTT
TRBD2 TRBJ2-2 TRBV10-1 CASSTGLAAFTGELFF TGCGCCAGCAGTACGGGACTAGCGGCCTTCACCGGGGAGCTGTTTTTT
NA TRBJ1-2 TRBV2 CASSERGFGYTF TGTGCCAGCAGTGAGAGAGGGTTCGGCTACACCTTC
NA TRBJ2-2 TRBV19 CASAAGQGAGELFF TGTGCCAGTGCCGCGGGGCAGGGGGCCGGGGAGCTGTTTTTT
NA TRBJ1-5 TRBV10-3 CAISESYGQGSNQPQHF TGTGCCATCAGTGAGTCGTATGGCCAGGGATCCAATCAGCCCCAGCATTTT
TRBD2 TRBJ2-3 TRBV19 CASSMSGLAGDTQYF TGTGCCAGTAGTATGTCCGGACTAGCGGGAGATACGCAGTATTTT
TRBD2 TRBJ2-7 TRBV18 CASSPPISGRIPLSYEQYF TGTGCCAGCTCACCCCCGATTAGCGGGAGGATTCCCCTCTCCTACGAGCAGTACTTC
NA TRBJ2-5 TRBV7-7 CASSSPRVGTQYF TGTGCCAGCAGCTCTCCCAGGGTGGGGACCCAGTACTTC
NA TRBJ2-2 TRBV27 CASSLWSTGSGELFF TGTGCCAGCAGTTTATGGTCCACAGGATCCGGGGAGCTGTTTTTT
TRBD1 TRBJ2-5 TRBV6-9 CASSYSRGHWETQYF TGTGCCAGCAGTTATTCCAGGGGGCATTGGGAGACCCAGTACTTC
TRBD1 TRBJ1-2 TRBV9 CASSVGADRGLGYGYTF TGTGCCAGCAGCGTAGGAGCGGACAGGGGGCTCGGCTATGGCTACACCTTC
NA TRBJ1-1 TRBV4-3 CASSQDKLGEAFF TGCGCCAGCAGCCAAGATAAACTTGGTGAAGCTTTCTTT
NA TRBJ2-2 TRBV27 CASSLDWRGPGELFF TGTGCCAGCAGTTTAGACTGGAGGGGACCCGGGGAGCTGTTTTTT
NA TRBJ1-1 TRBV10-3 CAIRDPRHLVGAFF TGTGCCATCAGGGATCCCCGACACTTGGTAGGAGCTTTCTTT
NA TRBJ2-4 TRBV19 CASSPTSTGKNIQYF TGTGCCAGTAGTCCTACGTCTACCGGCAAAAACATTCAGTACTTC
TRBD2 TRBJ2-1 TRBV20-1 CSAELAGEFF TGCAGTGCGGAACTAGCGGGGGAGTTCTTC
NA TRBJ2-2 TRBV25-1 CASSASRETGELFF TGTGCCAGCAGTGCTTCGAGGGAGACCGGGGAGCTGTTTTTT